Listed below are T cell receptor beta chains from one sample, sequenced in a study of shared clonotypes between healthy human individuals. Clones were read by immunoSEQ multiplex PCR, and TCRdb kept only the in-frame ones, dropping some. This sample has hundreds of thousands of clones, with roughly 95% found just once. Sequencing input: naive CD8+ T cells sorted from blood. These receptors were taken from a woman aged 25 to 39 in good health. Both conserved end residues are part of each CDR3. The D gene is left open where the match is weak.

CDR3 protein	D gene	V gene	J gene
CASSEVSFYGYTF	-	TRBV6-1	TRBJ1-2
CASSYGPGAEETQYF	-	TRBV11-2	TRBJ2-5
CASSVRQANQPQHF	-	TRBV2	TRBJ1-5
CASSRGLAGGRTYEQYF	TRBD2	TRBV19	TRBJ2-7
CATDREGEKLFF	TRBD1	TRBV30	TRBJ1-4
CASSLRQSYEQYF	-	TRBV27	TRBJ2-7
CASTGTGSSYEQYF	TRBD1	TRBV28	TRBJ2-7
CASSFPGAQKETQYF	-	TRBV13	TRBJ2-5
CASSLIYGGSYNSPLHF	-	TRBV5-6	TRBJ1-6
CASSNDRGLEQYF	TRBD1	TRBV5-4	TRBJ2-7
CASSQGRRGRWEKLFF	TRBD1	TRBV4-2	TRBJ1-4
CASSWGLAGVGRWDTQYF	TRBD2	TRBV7-8	TRBJ2-3
CASSLAHLYEQYF	-	TRBV28	TRBJ2-7
CASREGPLGYTF	-	TRBV5-1	TRBJ1-2
CASSLLQGAVGYTF	-	TRBV5-4	TRBJ1-2
CASRWAGGDTQYF	TRBD1	TRBV27	TRBJ2-3
CASSLVGGSSYEQYF	-	TRBV5-1	-
CASSLVRGAAEAFF	-	TRBV7-2	TRBJ1-1
CASNPREGSGRPFEQYF	TRBD2	TRBV28	-
CASSSEQGNQPQHF	-	TRBV7-9	TRBJ1-5
CASSLAQGSYEQYF	-	TRBV5-5	TRBJ2-7
CASSLGSGNTIYF	-	TRBV5-1	TRBJ1-3
CASSAHSGIDYNEQFF	TRBD2	TRBV9	TRBJ2-1
CASSEGRSSGNTIYF	-	TRBV27	TRBJ1-3
CASSQTTGNQPQHF	-	TRBV27	TRBJ1-5
CATSRDLRGFKNTEAFF	-	TRBV15	TRBJ1-1
CATSRERTSVVTQYF	TRBD2	TRBV15	TRBJ2-5